This T cell receptor (beta chain) is drawn from a study of early T cells in non-severe SARS-CoV-2 infection. With 5 bases removed from V and 2 bases from J, the gap between germline ends came to 10 bases. Germline V gene data show CDR1 as MNHEY and CDR2 as SVGEGT. The CDR3 covers 13 residues. This clonotype occurred a few times. Unique molecular identifiers were attached to individual cDNA molecules. Each CDR3 protein gets one entry after TCRdb re-called the 5' RACE reads with MiXCR. Of about 64,000 distinct CDR3 sequences listed, roughly an eighth are singletons. The starting material was whole blood, obtained at baseline. The sequence was obtained from an adult who was a healthcare worker with PCR-confirmed SARS-CoV-2 infection or an uninfected control (not recorded which). The chain uses TRBV6-2 or TRBV6-3 and TRBJ2-7; D gene uncertain. The CDR3 spells CASSRTGTYEQYF. The CDR3 DNA sequence: TGTGCCAGCAGTCGGACCGGAACCTACGAGCAGTACTTC.